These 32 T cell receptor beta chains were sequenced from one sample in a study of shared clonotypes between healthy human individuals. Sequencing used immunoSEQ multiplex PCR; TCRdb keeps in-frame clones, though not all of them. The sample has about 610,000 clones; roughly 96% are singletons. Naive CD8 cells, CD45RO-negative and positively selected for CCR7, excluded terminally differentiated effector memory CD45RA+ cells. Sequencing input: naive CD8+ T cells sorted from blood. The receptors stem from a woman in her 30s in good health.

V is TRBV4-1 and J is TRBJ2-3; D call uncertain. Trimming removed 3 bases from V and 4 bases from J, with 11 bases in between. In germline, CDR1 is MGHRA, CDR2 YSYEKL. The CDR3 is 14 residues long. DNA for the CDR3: TGCGCCAGCAGCCATGGAGAGGCCGCAGATACGCAGTATTTT. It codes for CASSHGEAADTQYF.

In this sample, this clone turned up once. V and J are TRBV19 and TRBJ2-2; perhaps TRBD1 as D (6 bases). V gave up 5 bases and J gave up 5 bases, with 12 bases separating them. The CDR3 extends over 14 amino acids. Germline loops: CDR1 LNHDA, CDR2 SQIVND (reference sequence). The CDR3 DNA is TGTGCCAGTAGTGTGGACAGCGAGACCGGGGAGCTGTTTTTT. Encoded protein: CASSVDSETGELFF.

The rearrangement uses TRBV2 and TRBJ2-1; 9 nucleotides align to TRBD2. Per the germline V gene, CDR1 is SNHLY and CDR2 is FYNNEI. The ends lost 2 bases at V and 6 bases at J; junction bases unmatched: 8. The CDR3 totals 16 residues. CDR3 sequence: CASSESSGRGRNEQFF. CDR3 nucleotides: TGTGCCAGCAGTGAAAGTAGCGGGAGAGGCCGCAATGAGCAGTTCTTC.

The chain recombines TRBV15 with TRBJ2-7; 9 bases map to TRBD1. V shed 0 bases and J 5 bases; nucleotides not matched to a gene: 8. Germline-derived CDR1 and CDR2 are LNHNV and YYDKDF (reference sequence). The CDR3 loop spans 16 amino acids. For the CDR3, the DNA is TGTGCCACCAGCAGAGACGGGATGGACAGGGGACACGAGCAGTACTTC. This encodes CATSRDGMDRGHEQYF.

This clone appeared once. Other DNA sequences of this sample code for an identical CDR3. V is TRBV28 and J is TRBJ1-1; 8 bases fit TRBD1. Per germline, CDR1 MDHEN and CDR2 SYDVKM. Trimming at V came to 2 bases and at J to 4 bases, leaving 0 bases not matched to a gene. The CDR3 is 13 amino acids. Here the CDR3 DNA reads TGTGCCAGCAGTTTAACAGGGGGCACTGAAGCTTTCTTT. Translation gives CASSLTGGTEAFF.

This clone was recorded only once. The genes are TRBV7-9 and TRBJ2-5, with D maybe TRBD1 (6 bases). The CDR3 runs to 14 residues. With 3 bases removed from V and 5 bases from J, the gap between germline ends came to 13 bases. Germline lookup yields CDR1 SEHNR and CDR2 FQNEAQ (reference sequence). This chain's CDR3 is CASSFSGAGETQYF. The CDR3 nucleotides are TGTGCCAGCAGCTTCTCAGGGGCCGGGGAGACCCAGTACTTC.

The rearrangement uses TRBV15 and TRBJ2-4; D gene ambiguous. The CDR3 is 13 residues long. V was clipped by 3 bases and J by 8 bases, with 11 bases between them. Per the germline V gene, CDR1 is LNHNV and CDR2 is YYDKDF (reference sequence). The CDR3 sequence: CATSSLGFDIQYF. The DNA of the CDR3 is TGTGCCACCAGCAGCCTAGGTTTTGACATTCAGTACTTC.

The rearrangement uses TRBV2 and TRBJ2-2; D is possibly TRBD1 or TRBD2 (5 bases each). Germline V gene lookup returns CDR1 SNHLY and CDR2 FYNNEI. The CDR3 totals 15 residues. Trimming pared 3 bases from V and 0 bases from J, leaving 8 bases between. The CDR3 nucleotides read TGTGCCAGCAGTGAGGGACCGACGAACACCGGGGAGCTGTTTTTT. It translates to CASSEGPTNTGELFF.

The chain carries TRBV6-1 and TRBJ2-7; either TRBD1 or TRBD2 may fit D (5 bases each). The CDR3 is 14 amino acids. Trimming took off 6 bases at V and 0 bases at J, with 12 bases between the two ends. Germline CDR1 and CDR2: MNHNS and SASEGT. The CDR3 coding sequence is TGTGCCAGCAGGATCCGGGACCCCTCCTACGAGCAGTACTTC. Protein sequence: CASRIRDPSYEQYF.

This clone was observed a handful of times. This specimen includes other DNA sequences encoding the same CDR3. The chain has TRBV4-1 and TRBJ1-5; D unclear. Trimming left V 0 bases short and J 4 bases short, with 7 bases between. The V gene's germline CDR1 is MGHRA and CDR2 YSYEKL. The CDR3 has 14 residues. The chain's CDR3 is CASSQEGGNQPQHF. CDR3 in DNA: TGCGCCAGCAGCCAAGAAGGAGGGAATCAGCCCCAGCATTTT.

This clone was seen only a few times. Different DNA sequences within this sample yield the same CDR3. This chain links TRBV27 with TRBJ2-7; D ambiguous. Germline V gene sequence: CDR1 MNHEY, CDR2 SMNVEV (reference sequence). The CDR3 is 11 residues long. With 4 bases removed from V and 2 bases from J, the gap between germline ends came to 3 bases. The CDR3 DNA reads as TGTGCCAGCAGTTCCGCCTACGAGCAGTACTTC. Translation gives CASSSAYEQYF.

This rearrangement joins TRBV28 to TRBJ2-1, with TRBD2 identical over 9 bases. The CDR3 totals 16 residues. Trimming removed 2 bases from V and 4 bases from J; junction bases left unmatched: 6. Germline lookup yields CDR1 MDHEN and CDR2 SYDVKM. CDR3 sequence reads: CASSLGLAGGYNEQFF. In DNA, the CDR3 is TGTGCCAGCAGTTTAGGATTGGCGGGAGGGTACAATGAGCAGTTCTTC.

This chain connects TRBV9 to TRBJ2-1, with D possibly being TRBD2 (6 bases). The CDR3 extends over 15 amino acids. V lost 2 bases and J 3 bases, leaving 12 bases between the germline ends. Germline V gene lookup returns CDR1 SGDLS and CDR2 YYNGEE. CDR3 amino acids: CASSVRDGGYNEQFF. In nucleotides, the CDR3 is TGTGCCAGCAGCGTTAGGGACGGGGGCTACAATGAGCAGTTCTTC.

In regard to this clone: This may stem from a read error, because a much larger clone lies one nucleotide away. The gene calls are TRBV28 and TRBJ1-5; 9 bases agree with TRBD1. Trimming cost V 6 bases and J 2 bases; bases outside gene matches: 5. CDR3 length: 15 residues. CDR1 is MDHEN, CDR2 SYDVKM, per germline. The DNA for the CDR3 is TGTGCCAGCAGCCCACAGGGGGCTGGCAATCAGCCCCAGCATTTT. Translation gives CASSPQGAGNQPQHF.

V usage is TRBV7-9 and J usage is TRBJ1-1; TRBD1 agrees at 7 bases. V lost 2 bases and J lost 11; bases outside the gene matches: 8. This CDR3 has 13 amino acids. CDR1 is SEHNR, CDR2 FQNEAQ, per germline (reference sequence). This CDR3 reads CASSLTGQKYAFF. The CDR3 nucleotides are TGTGCCAGCAGCTTAACGGGACAGAAGTATGCTTTCTTT.

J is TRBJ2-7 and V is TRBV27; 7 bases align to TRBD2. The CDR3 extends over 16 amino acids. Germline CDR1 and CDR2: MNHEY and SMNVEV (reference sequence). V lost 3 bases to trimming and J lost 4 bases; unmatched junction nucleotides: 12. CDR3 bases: TGTGCCAGCAGTTTGGCCCCGGGAGGCCCCCTTTACGAGCAGTACTTC. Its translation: CASSLAPGGPLYEQYF.

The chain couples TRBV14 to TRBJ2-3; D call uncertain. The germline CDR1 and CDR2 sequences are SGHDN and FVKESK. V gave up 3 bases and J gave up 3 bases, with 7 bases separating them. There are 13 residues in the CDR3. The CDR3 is CASSQTWTDTQYF. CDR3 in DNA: TGTGCCAGCAGCCAGACCTGGACAGATACGCAGTATTTT. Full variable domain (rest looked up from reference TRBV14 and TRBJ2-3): EAGVTQFPSHSVIEKGQTVTLRCDPISGHDNLYWYRRVMGKEIKFLLHFVKESKQDESGMPNNRFLAERTGGTYSTLKVQPAELEDSGVYFCASSQTWTDTQYFGPGTRLTVL.

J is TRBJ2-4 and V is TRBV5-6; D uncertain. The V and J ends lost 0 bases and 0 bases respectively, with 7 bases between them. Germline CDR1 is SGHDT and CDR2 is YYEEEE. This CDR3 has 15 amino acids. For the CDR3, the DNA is TGTGCCAGCAGCTTGGCCGGGCTAGCCAAAAACATTCAGTACTTC. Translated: CASSLAGLAKNIQYF.

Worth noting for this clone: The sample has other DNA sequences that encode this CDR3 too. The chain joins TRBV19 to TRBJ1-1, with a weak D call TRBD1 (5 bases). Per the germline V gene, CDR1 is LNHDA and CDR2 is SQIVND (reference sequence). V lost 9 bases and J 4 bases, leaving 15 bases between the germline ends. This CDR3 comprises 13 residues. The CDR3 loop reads CASRGGGGTEAFF. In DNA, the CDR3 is TGTGCCAGCCGCGGCGGGGGGGGCACTGAAGCTTTCTTT. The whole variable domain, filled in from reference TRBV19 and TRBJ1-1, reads DGGITQSPKYLFRKEGQNVTLSCEQNLNHDAMYWYRQDPGQGLRLIYYSQIVNDFQKGDIAEGYSVSREKKESFPLTVTSAQKNPTAFYLCASRGGGGTEAFFGQGTRLTVV.

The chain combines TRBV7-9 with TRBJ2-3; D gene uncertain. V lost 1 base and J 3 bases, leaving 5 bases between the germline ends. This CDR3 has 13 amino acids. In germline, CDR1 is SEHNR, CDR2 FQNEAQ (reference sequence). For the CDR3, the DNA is TGTGCCAGCAGCTTAGTGGGGACAGATACGCAGTATTTT. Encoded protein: CASSLVGTDTQYF.

The DNA for the CDR3 is TGTGCCAGTAGTATAATGGGAGGGGCGGGAGGATCCTACAATGAGCAGTTCTTC. As protein: CASSIMGGAGGSYNEQFF. The chain combines TRBV19 with TRBJ2-1; 8 positions match TRBD2. CDR3 length: 18 residues. From germline, CDR1 is LNHDA and CDR2 SQIVND (reference sequence). J gave up 1 base and V 2 bases, and 10 bases lay outside the gene matches.

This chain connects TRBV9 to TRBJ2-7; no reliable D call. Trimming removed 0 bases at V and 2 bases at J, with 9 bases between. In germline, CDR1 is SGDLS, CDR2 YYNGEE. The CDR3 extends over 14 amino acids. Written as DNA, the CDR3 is TGTGCCAGCAGCGTAGGGCAGGAGCCCTACGAGCAGTACTTC. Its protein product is CASSVGQEPYEQYF.

CDR3 protein: CASGAGSSYEQYF. CDR3 bases: TGTGCCTCGGGGGCGGGGAGCTCCTACGAGCAGTACTTC. The V call is TRBV30, the J call TRBJ2-7, with D perhaps TRBD1 or TRBD2 (6 bases each). Germline V lookup: CDR1 GTSNPN, CDR2 SVGIG (reference sequence). The CDR3 consists of 13 residues. Trimming cost V 7 bases and J 0 bases, with 13 bases left between them.

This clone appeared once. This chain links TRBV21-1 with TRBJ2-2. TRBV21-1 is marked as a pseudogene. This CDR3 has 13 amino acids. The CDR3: CASSKVDGSELFF. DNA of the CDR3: TGTGCCAGCAGCAAAGTGGACGGTAGCGAGCTGTTTTTT.

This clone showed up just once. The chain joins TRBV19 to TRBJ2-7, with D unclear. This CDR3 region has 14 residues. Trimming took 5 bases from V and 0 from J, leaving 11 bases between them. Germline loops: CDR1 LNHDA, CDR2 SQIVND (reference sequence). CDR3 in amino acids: CASSAFGSSYEQYF. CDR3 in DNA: TGTGCCAGTAGTGCTTTCGGCAGCTCCTACGAGCAGTACTTC.

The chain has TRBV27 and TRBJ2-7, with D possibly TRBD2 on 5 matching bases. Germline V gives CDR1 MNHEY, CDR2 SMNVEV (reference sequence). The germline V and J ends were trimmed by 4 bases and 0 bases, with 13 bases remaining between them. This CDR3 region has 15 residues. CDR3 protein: CASSSPGRVSYEQYF. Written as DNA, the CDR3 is TGTGCCAGCAGTTCCCCCGGGCGGGTCTCCTACGAGCAGTACTTC.

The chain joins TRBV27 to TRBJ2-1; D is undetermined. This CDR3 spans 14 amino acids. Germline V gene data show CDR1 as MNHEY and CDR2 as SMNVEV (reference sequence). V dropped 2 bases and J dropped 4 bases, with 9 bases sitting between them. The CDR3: CASSLLAQYNEQFF. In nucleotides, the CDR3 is TGTGCCAGCAGTTTACTCGCGCAATACAATGAGCAGTTCTTC.

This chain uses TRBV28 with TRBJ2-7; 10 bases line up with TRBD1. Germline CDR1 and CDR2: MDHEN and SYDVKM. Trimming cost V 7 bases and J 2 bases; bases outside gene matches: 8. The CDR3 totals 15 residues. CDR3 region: CASTNIGQGAYEQYF. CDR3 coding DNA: TGTGCCAGCACCAACATCGGACAGGGGGCCTACGAGCAGTACTTC.

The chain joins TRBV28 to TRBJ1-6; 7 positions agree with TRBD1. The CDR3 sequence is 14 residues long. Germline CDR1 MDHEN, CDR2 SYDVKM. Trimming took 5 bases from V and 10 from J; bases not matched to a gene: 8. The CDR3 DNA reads TGTGCCAGCAGTCAAAGGACAGGTAGATCACCCCTCCACTTT. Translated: CASSQRTGRSPLHF.

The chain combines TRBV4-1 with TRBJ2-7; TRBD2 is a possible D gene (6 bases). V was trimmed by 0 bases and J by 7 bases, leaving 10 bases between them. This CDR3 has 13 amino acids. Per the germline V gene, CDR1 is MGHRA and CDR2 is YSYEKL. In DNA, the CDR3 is TGCGCCAGCAGCCAAGAGGGGGGTTGGGAGCAGTACTTC. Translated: CASSQEGGWEQYF.

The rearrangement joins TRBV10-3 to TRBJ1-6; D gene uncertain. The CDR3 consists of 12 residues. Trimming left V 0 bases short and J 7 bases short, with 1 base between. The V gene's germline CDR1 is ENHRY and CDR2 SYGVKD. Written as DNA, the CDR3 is TGTGCCATCAGTGAGTCGAATTCACCCCTCCACTTT. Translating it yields CAISESNSPLHF.

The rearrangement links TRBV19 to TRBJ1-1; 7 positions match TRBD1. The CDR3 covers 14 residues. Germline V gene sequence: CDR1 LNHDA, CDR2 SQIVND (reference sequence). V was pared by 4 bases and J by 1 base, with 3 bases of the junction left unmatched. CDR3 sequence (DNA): TGTGCCAGTAGTACATACAGGGGGAACACTGAAGCTTTCTTT. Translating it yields CASSTYRGNTEAFF. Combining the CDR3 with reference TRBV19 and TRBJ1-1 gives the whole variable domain DGGITQSPKYLFRKEGQNVTLSCEQNLNHDAMYWYRQDPGQGLRLIYYSQIVNDFQKGDIAEGYSVSREKKESFPLTVTSAQKNPTAFYLCASSTYRGNTEAFFGQGTRLTVV.